This TCR beta chain was sequenced for a study of OX40 agonist ivuxolimab in advanced cancers. Study-wide background: It was ivuxolimab, an agonistic anti-OX40 (CD134) antibody, that patients were treated with. The dose-escalation cohort was over 65% male, with a mean age of around 60 years, ranging about 23 to 79. General study results and limits: Among expanded peripheral T cells, antigen specificity went undetermined. Clonal expansion was seen in CD4+ and CD8+ blood T cells by week 6 at 0.1 to 3.0 mg/kg.

Germline assignment: CDR1 LNHDA and CDR2 SQIVND (reference sequence). CDR3 length: 19 amino acids. V lost 4 bases and J lost 6; bases outside the gene matches: 18. TCRdb keeps only in-frame clones here, not all; method: immunoSEQ multiplex PCR. The repertoire holds 83,000 or so clones, with 85% to 95% as singletons. As concerns this clone: Its specificity is unknown.

Here the sequenced sample was CD4+ or CD8+ T cells sorted from blood, taken in a trial of the OX40 agonist ivuxolimab. The gene calls are TRBV19 and TRBJ2-2, with TRBD2 matching 9 bases. The clonotype comes from an adult with an advanced solid tumor such as melanoma, head and neck, liver or kidney cancer. This chain's CDR3 is CASSKPGTSLIKGPGELFF. CDR3 nucleotide sequence: TGTGCCAGTAGTAAGCCCGGGACTAGCCTCATCAAAGGGCCCGGGGAGCTGTTTTTT. The full variable domain, its missing parts supplied by reference TRBV19 and TRBJ2-2, is DGGITQSPKYLFRKEGQNVTLSCEQNLNHDAMYWYRQDPGQGLRLIYYSQIVNDFQKGDIAEGYSVSREKKESFPLTVTSAQKNPTAFYLCASSKPGTSLIKGPGELFFGEGSRLTVL.